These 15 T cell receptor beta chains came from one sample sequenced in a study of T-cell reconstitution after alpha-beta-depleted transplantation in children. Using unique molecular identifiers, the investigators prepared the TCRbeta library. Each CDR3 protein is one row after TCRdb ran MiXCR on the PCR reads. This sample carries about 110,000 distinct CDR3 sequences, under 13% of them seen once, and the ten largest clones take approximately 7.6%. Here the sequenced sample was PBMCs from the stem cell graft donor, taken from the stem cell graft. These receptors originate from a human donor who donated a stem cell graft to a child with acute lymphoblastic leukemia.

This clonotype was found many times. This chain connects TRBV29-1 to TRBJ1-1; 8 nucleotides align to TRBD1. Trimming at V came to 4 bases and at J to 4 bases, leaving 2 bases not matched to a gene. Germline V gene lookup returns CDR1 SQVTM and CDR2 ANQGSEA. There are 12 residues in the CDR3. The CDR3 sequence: CSVAGGFTEAFF. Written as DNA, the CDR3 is TGCAGCGTTGCAGGGGGCTTCACTGAAGCTTTCTTT.

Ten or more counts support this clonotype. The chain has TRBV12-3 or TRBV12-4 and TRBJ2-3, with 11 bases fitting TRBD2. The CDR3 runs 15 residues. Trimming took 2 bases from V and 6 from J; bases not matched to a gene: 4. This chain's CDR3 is CASSLTSGRSDTQYF. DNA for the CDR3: TGTGCCAGCAGTTTAACTAGCGGGAGATCTGATACGCAGTATTTT.

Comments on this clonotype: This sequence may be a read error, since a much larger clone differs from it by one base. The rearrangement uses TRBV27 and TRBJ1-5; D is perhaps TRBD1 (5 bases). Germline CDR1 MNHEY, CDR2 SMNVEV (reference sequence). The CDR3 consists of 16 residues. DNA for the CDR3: TGTGACAGCAGTTTGGGGGTGGGATTTAGCAATCAGCCCCAGCATTTT. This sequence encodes CDSSLGVGFSNQPQHF.

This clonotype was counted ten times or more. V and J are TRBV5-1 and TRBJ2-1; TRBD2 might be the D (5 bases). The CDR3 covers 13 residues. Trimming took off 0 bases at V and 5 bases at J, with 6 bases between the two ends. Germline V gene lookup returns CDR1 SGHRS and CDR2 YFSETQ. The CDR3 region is CASSLAGNNEQFF. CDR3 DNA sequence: TGCGCCAGCAGCTTGGCCGGGAACAATGAGCAGTTCTTC.

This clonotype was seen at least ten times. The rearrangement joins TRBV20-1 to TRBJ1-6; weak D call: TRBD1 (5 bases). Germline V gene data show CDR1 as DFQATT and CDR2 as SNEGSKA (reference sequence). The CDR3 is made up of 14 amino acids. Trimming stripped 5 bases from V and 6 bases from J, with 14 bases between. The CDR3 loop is CSAVGPGPNSPLHF. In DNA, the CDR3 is TGCAGTGCTGTGGGGCCGGGGCCTAATTCACCCCTCCACTTT.

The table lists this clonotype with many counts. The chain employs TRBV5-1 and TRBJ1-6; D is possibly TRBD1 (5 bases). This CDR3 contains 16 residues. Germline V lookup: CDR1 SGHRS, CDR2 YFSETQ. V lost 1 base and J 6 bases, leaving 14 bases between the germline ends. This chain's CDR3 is CASSLSSWGSNSPLHF. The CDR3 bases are TGCGCCAGCAGCTTGTCATCCTGGGGGAGTAATTCACCCCTCCACTTT.

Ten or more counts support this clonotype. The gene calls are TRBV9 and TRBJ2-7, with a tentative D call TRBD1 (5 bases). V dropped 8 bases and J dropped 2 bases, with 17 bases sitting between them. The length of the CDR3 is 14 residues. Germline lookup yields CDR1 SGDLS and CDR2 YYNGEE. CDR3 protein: CASSLGPGPYEQYF. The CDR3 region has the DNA TGTGCCAGTTCCCTCGGACCAGGGCCCTACGAGCAGTACTTC.

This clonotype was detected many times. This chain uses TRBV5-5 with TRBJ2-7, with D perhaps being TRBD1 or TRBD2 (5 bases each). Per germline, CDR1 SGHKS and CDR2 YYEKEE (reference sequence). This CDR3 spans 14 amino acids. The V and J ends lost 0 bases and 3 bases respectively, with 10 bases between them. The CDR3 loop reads CASSLEGTDYEQYF. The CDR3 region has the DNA TGTGCCAGCAGCTTGGAGGGGACCGACTACGAGCAGTACTTC.

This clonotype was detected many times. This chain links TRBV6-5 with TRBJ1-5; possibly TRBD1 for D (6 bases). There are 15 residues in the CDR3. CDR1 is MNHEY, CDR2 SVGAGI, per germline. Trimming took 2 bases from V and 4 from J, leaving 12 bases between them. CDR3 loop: CASSYPGGGNQPQHF. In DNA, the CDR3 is TGTGCCAGCAGTTACCCCGGAGGGGGGAATCAGCCCCAGCATTTT.

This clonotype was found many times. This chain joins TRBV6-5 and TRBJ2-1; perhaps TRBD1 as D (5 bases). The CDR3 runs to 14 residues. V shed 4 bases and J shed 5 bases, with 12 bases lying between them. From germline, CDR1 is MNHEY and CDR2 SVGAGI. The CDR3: CASSSRRAHNEQFF. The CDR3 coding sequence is TGTGCCAGCAGTTCTCGCAGGGCGCACAATGAGCAGTTCTTC.

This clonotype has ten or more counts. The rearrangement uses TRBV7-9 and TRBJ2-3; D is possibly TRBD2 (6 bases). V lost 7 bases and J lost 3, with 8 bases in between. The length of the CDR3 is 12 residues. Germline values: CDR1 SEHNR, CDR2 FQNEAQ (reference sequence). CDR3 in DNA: TGTGCCAGCACGGGGGATACAGATACGCAGTATTTT. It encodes CASTGDTDTQYF.

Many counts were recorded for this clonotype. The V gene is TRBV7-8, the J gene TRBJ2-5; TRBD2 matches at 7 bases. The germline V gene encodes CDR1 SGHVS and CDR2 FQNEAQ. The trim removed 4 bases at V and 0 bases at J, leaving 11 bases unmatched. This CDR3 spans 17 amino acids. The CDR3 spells CASSSPQGAGYQETQYF. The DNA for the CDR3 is TGTGCCAGCAGCTCACCCCAGGGAGCGGGGTACCAAGAGACCCAGTACTTC.

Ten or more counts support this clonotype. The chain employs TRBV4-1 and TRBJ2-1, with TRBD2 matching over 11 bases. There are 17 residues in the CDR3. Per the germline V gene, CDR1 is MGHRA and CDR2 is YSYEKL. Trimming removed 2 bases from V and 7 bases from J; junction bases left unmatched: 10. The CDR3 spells CASSQFWASGGRNEQFF. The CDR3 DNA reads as TGCGCCAGCAGCCAATTTTGGGCTAGCGGGGGGCGGAATGAGCAGTTCTTC.

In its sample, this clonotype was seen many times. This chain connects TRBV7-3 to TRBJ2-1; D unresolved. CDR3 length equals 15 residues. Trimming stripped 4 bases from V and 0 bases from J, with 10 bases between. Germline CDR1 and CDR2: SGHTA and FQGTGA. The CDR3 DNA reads TGTGCCAGCAGCTCTCAGGCGAGCTCCTACAATGAGCAGTTCTTC. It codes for CASSSQASSYNEQFF.

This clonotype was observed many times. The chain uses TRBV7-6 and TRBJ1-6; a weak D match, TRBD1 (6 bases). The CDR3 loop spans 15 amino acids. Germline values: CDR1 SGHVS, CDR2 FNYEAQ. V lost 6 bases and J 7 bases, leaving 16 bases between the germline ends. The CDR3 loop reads CASSPRGGANSPLHF. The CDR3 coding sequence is TGTGCCAGCAGTCCTAGGGGGGGCGCGAATTCACCCCTCCACTTT.